The sequence of this TCR beta chain was determined in a study of radiotherapy plus CTLA-4 blockade in lung cancer. This clone was seen many times. CDR1 is MNHNS, CDR2 SASEGT, per germline. Trimming removed 3 bases at V and 8 bases at J, with 13 bases between. The CDR3 is made up of 14 amino acids. The method was immunoSEQ multiplex PCR; TCRdb's version includes in-frame clones alone and lacks a portion of them. The sample has some 73,000 clones; approximately 73% are singletons. The gene calls are TRBV6-1 and TRBJ1-4, with a weak D call TRBD1 (6 bases). The TCR was taken from a human donor with non-small cell lung cancer whose response to radiotherapy plus ipilimumab could not be evaluated. Sequenced here: peripheral blood, sampled from a patient treated with radiotherapy plus ipilimumab. In DNA form, the CDR3 reads TGTGCCAGCAGTGAGGGGGCGTTTAGAGAAAAACTGTTTTTT. Translated: CASSEGAFREKLFF.